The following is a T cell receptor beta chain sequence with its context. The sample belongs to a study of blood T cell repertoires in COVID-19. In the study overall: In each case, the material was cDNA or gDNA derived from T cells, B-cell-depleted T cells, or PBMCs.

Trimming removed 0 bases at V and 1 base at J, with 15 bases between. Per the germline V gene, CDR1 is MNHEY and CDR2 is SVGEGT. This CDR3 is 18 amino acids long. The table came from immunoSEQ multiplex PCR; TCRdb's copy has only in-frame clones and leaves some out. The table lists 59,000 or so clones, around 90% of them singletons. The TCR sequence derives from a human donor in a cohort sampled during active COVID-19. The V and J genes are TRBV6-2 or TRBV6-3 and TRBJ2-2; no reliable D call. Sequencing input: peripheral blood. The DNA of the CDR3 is TGTGCCAGCAGTTACTCGCCGCCGGGTCCGAGGAACACCGGGGAGCTGTTTTTT. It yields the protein CASSYSPPGPRNTGELFF.